A single sample gave rise to the 3 T cell receptor beta chains below, sequenced in a study. TCRdb recomputed calls from the RT-PCR reads with MiXCR, one row per CDR3 protein. The sample has around 700,000 distinct CDR3 sequences; more than 13% are singletons. Sequencing was done on a sample of memory CD4+ T cells from blood. The receptor set was obtained from a female donor in good health, serving as a healthy control.

This clonotype was recorded at least ten times. The V gene is TRBV12-3 or TRBV12-4, the J gene TRBJ2-1, with D perhaps matching TRBD1 (6 bases). CDR3 size: 13 residues. With 6 bases removed from V and 4 bases from J, the gap between germline ends came to 10 bases. For the CDR3, the DNA is TGTGCCAGCAGCAGCGACAGGTACAATGAGCAGTTCTTC. Residues: CASSSDRYNEQFF.

For the CDR3, the DNA is TGCGCCAGCAGCTTGGTTGGGACAGGGACGGGCGAGCAGTACTTC. Amino acid sequence: CASSLVGTGTGEQYF. This rearrangement joins TRBV5-1 to TRBJ2-7; 9 bases are shared with TRBD1. The ends lost 0 bases at V and 6 bases at J; junction bases unmatched: 7. Germline CDR1 SGHRS, CDR2 YFSETQ. The CDR3 spans 15 residues.

This clonotype was detected ten times or more. The chain links TRBV6-6 to TRBJ2-7, with 10 bases identical to TRBD2. This CDR3 has 14 residues. CDR1 MNHNY and CDR2 SVGAGI come from the germline V gene (reference sequence). V was clipped by 7 bases and J by 1 base; unmatched bases: 4. CDR3 region: CASTGLADSYEQYF. The CDR3 DNA is TGTGCCAGCACTGGACTAGCGGATTCCTACGAGCAGTACTTC.